The 30 T cell receptor beta chains given below trace back to one sample, sequenced in a study of blood T cell repertoires in COVID-19. The table came from immunoSEQ multiplex PCR; TCRdb's copy has only in-frame clones and leaves some out. This sample has approximately 120,000 clones, with roughly 76% found just once. Sequencing was done on a sample of peripheral blood. Receptors were obtained from a human donor in a cohort sampled during active COVID-19.

This chain uses TRBV7-9 with TRBJ1-1; D remains unclear. The V end was cut by 0 bases, the J end by 1 base, with 6 bases between. This CDR3 is 14 amino acids long. In germline, CDR1 is SEHNR, CDR2 FQNEAQ (reference sequence). CDR3 protein: CASSLAEGNTEAFF. Written as DNA, the CDR3 is TGTGCCAGCAGCTTAGCCGAGGGGAACACTGAAGCTTTCTTT. Full variable domain (outside the CDR3, taken from reference TRBV7-9 and TRBJ1-1): DTGVSQNPRHKITKRGQNVTFRCDPISEHNRLYWYRQTLGQGPEFLTYFQNEAQLEKSRLLSDRFSAERPKGSFSTLEIQRTEQGDSAMYLCASSLAEGNTEAFFGQGTRLTVV.

The V gene is TRBV6-5, the J gene TRBJ2-1, with TRBD2 matching over 9 bases. Germline V CDR1 and CDR2: MNHEY, SVGAGI. V was clipped by 6 bases and J by 10 bases; unmatched bases: 13. The length of the CDR3 is 15 residues. The CDR3 DNA reads as TGTGCCAGCAGACGCCTGGCGGGGGGGCCCCGAGAGCAGTTCTTC. Translating it yields CASRRLAGGPREQFF.

The V call is TRBV29-1, the J call TRBJ2-4; maybe TRBD2 (5 bases). Germline lookup yields CDR1 SQVTM and CDR2 ANQGSEA. This CDR3 comprises 11 residues. Deletions cut 4 bases from V and 6 bases from J, with 7 bases between. CDR3: CSVAEGNIQYF. CDR3 in DNA: TGCAGCGTTGCTGAGGGAAACATTCAGTACTTC.

This clone occurred a few times. V usage is TRBV6-2 or TRBV6-3 and J usage is TRBJ2-7; no clear D gene. V lost 3 bases and J lost 3, with 12 bases in between. This CDR3 contains 14 residues. CDR1 MNHEY and CDR2 SVGEGT come from the germline V gene. CDR3 DNA sequence: TGTGCCAGCAGTTATCTGCTATCTCACTACGAGCAGTACTTC. Its translation: CASSYLLSHYEQYF.

This clone was observed a handful of times. The chain is built from TRBV5-6 and TRBJ2-1, with 10 positions matching TRBD2. The ends lost 5 bases at V and 4 bases at J; junction bases unmatched: 6. Germline V gene data show CDR1 as SGHDT and CDR2 as YYEEEE. The CDR3 length is 15 residues. The DNA for the CDR3 is TGTGCCAGCAGACTACTAGCGGGACTATACAATGAGCAGTTCTTC. Translation: CASRLLAGLYNEQFF.

This clone appeared once. In the same sample, other DNA sequences code for this CDR3. The rearrangement joins TRBV7-9 to TRBJ1-6; 9 bases agree with TRBD1. The junction had 5 bases not matched to a gene; V was cut back by 5 bases and J by 3 bases. Germline assignment: CDR1 SEHNR and CDR2 FQNEAQ (reference sequence). This CDR3 comprises 16 residues. The CDR3 DNA reads as TGTGCCAGCAGCAACGGACAGGGGTTCTATAATTCACCCCTCCACTTT. Translating it yields CASSNGQGFYNSPLHF.

The chain employs TRBV6-5 and TRBJ2-7; D is uncertain. The V end lost 4 bases, the J end lost 0 bases, and 7 bases lay between the germline ends. The germline gives CDR1 MNHEY, CDR2 SVGAGI. The CDR3 consists of 13 residues. The CDR3 nucleotides are TGTGCCAGCAGTTTAGCACACTCCTACGAGCAGTACTTC. Its protein is CASSLAHSYEQYF.

V and J are TRBV7-9 and TRBJ1-6; D may be TRBD1 (5 bases). CDR1 and CDR2 (germline): SEHNR, FQNEAQ (reference sequence). V was shortened by 5 bases and J by 7 bases, with 15 bases between the two germline ends. The CDR3 consists of 15 residues. CDR3: CASSVTAGSNSPLHF. CDR3 nucleotide sequence: TGTGCCAGCAGCGTCACAGCAGGGTCGAATTCACCCCTCCACTTT.

In nucleotides, the CDR3 is TGTGCCAGCAGTGCGGGGGACCGGAACACTGAAGCTTTCTTT. It translates to CASSAGDRNTEAFF. This rearrangement joins TRBV27 to TRBJ1-1; TRBD1 is a possible D gene (5 bases). V lost 5 bases and J lost 1, with 11 bases in between. Germline V gene sequence: CDR1 MNHEY, CDR2 SMNVEV (reference sequence). The CDR3 sequence is 14 residues long.

The gene calls are TRBV30 and TRBJ1-5, with 9 bases that match TRBD1. The CDR3 totals 15 residues. Germline lookup yields CDR1 GTSNPN and CDR2 SVGIG (reference sequence). V dropped 2 bases and J dropped 4; count of bases not matched to a gene: 6. The CDR3 sequence is CAWSSGTGPNQPQHF. The CDR3 DNA sequence: TGTGCCTGGAGTTCCGGGACAGGGCCAAATCAGCCCCAGCATTTT.

The rearrangement uses TRBV12-3 or TRBV12-4 and TRBJ2-7; weak D call: TRBD1 (5 bases). CDR3 length: 13 amino acids. Between the trimmed V and J ends, which lost 5 bases and 3 bases, there was a span of 11 bases. The CDR3 protein is CASSPQGNYEQYF. For the CDR3, the DNA is TGTGCCAGCAGTCCTCAGGGAAACTACGAGCAGTACTTC.

This clone occurred once. The genes are TRBV24-1 and TRBJ1-4; 9 nucleotides line up with TRBD1. This CDR3 region has 13 residues. CDR1 KGHDR and CDR2 SFDVKD come from the germline V gene. Unmatched junction bases numbered 5, after V lost 9 bases and J lost 7 bases. CDR3 loop: CATEGQGGEKLFF. CDR3 nucleotides: TGTGCCACCGAGGGACAGGGTGGTGAAAAACTGTTTTTT.

This chain uses TRBV4-3 with TRBJ2-7; TRBD2 agrees at 7 bases. The CDR3 loop spans 14 amino acids. V shed 4 bases, J shed 7 bases, and the junction held 10 bases outside the gene matches. Germline values: CDR1 LGHNA, CDR2 YSLEER. CDR3 sequence: CASSPDWGGREQYF. Written as DNA, the CDR3 is TGCGCCAGCAGCCCAGATTGGGGGGGGAGGGAGCAGTACTTC.

The chain recombines TRBV6-4 with TRBJ1-6; 7 bases match TRBD1. The CDR3 is 14 amino acids. The V gene end was trimmed by 5 bases and the J gene end by 7 bases; junction bases not matched to a gene: 5. CDR1 is MRHNA, CDR2 SNTAGT, per germline. The DNA of the CDR3 is TGTGCCAGCAGTTCCGGGACAGAGAATTCACCCCTCCACTTT. Its translation: CASSSGTENSPLHF.

This clone showed up just a few times. V usage is TRBV19 and J usage is TRBJ1-4, with D perhaps TRBD1 (5 bases). Germline V gene data show CDR1 as LNHDA and CDR2 as SQIVND (reference sequence). The CDR3 runs to 14 residues. V was pared by 9 bases and J by 4 bases, with 15 bases between. The CDR3 coding sequence is TGTGCCAGCAAAGCCGACAGCCATAATGAAAAACTGTTTTTT. Protein product: CASKADSHNEKLFF.

This chain joins TRBV11-3 and TRBJ1-5; a possible D gene is TRBD1 (6 bases). The CDR3 runs 15 residues. The V end was cut by 0 bases, the J end by 4 bases, with 10 bases between. The germline V gene encodes CDR1 SGHNT and CDR2 YENEEA. CDR3 amino acids: CASSLDGTRNQPQHF. The CDR3, as DNA: TGTGCCAGCAGCTTAGACGGGACACGGAATCAGCCCCAGCATTTT.

V and J are TRBV5-1 and TRBJ2-6; D is unresolved. This CDR3 comprises 14 residues. The germline V gene encodes CDR1 SGHRS and CDR2 YFSETQ. The V end was cut by 6 bases, the J end by 2 bases, with 9 bases between. In DNA form, the CDR3 reads TGCGCCAGCAAGGTACAGCCTGGGGCCAACGTCCTGACTTTC. Protein sequence: CASKVQPGANVLTF.

The V and J genes are TRBV27 and TRBJ2-7, with 9 bases that match TRBD1. Germline V lookup: CDR1 MNHEY, CDR2 SMNVEV (reference sequence). V lost 8 bases and J lost 7; bases outside the gene matches: 6. The CDR3 runs 12 residues. The CDR3: CASGTGYGEQYF. The CDR3 DNA is TGTGCCAGCGGGACAGGGTATGGAGAGCAGTACTTC.

This chain joins TRBV6-5 and TRBJ1-5; a possible D gene is TRBD1 (6 bases). The V gene's germline CDR1 is MNHEY and CDR2 SVGAGI. V dropped 6 bases and J dropped 11 bases, with 20 bases sitting between them. CDR3 length: 14 amino acids. The CDR3: CASSANRALRSQHF. CDR3 DNA: TGTGCCAGCAGCGCCAACAGGGCTCTTCGGTCCCAGCATTTT.

This chain connects TRBV18 to TRBJ2-7; D not certain. Germline-derived CDR1 and CDR2 are KGHSH and LQKENI. CDR3 size: 14 residues. V lost 3 bases, J lost 1 base, and 10 bases lay in between. For the CDR3, the DNA is TGTGCCAGCTCACCGCCGACACGTTCCTACGAGCAGTACTTC. Amino acid sequence: CASSPPTRSYEQYF. Supplemented by reference TRBV18 and TRBJ2-7, the full variable domain reads NAGVMQNPRHLVRRRGQEARLRCSPMKGHSHVYWYRQLPEEGLKFMVYLQKENIIDESGMPKERFSAEFPKEGPSILRIQQVVRGDSAAYFCASSPPTRSYEQYFGPGTRLTVT.

In this sample, this clone turned up once. The CDR3 loop reads CASSFGVAGGPGELFF. The CDR3 DNA is TGTGCCAGCAGCTTTGGTGTAGCGGGGGGGCCCGGGGAGCTGTTTTTT. The chain combines TRBV7-8 with TRBJ2-2; 11 bases fit TRBD2. Germline V gene data show CDR1 as SGHVS and CDR2 as FQNEAQ. Trimming at V came to 3 bases and at J to 6 bases, leaving 6 bases not matched to a gene. This CDR3 is 16 amino acids long.

This chain connects TRBV11-2 to TRBJ1-3, with D possibly TRBD1 on 6 matching bases. V was pared by 1 base and J by 4 bases, with 14 bases between. CDR3 length: 16 amino acids. Germline lookup yields CDR1 SGHAT and CDR2 FQNNGV. CDR3 DNA sequence: TGTGCCAGCAGCTTAGTCCCAGGGGTGAGCGGAAACACCATATATTTT. Translation gives CASSLVPGVSGNTIYF.

The genes are TRBV9 and TRBJ1-5, with TRBD1 matching over 8 bases. The V gene's germline CDR1 is SGDLS and CDR2 YYNGEE. With 3 bases clipped from V and 1 base from J, the junction kept 3 bases outside the gene matches. The CDR3 runs 15 residues. The CDR3 nucleotides are TGTGCCAGCAGCGCCGGACAGGGCAGCAATCAGCCCCAGCATTTT. Amino acid sequence: CASSAGQGSNQPQHF.

This chain connects TRBV3-1 (or the pseudogene TRBV3-2) to TRBJ1-5, with D possibly matching TRBD1 (5 bases). The ends were cut back, 0 bases at V and 1 base at J, with 13 bases in the middle. Germline CDR1 is LGHDT and CDR2 is YNNKEL (reference sequence). The CDR3 extends over 17 amino acids. The CDR3 coding sequence is TGTGCCAGCAGCCAAGATCCAGGGAAGGTAAGCAATCAGCCCCAGCATTTT. Protein sequence: CASSQDPGKVSNQPQHF.

This chain links TRBV19 with TRBJ2-3, with D maybe TRBD1 (6 bases). Trimming left V 3 bases short and J 1 base short, with 8 bases between. The CDR3 consists of 14 residues. Per germline, CDR1 LNHDA and CDR2 SQIVND (reference sequence). CDR3: CASSIRQGTDTQYF. The CDR3 DNA reads TGTGCCAGTAGTATCCGACAGGGCACAGATACGCAGTATTTT.

The chain carries TRBV24-1 and TRBJ1-2; 9 bases are a match to TRBD1. CDR3 size: 13 residues. CDR1 KGHDR and CDR2 SFDVKD come from the germline V gene. The V and J ends lost 3 bases and 8 bases, in that order; junction bases with no gene match: 3. DNA of the CDR3: TGTGCCACCAGTGATCGGACAGGGGTCGGCTACACCTTC. This sequence encodes CATSDRTGVGYTF.

The chain has TRBV10-3 and TRBJ1-6, with 7 bases lining up with TRBD1. CDR1 and CDR2 from the germline V gene are ENHRY and SYGVKD. This CDR3 spans 14 amino acids. With 4 bases clipped from V and 7 bases from J, the junction kept 4 bases outside the gene matches. CDR3 residues: CAISGEGGNSPLHF. The CDR3 DNA is TGTGCCATCAGTGGGGAAGGGGGCAATTCACCCCTCCACTTT.

This clone was seen once. The chain couples TRBV9 to TRBJ2-2, with D possibly TRBD2 on 5 matching bases. V lost 0 bases, J lost 1 base, and 7 bases lay in between. This CDR3 is built from 15 residues. Germline V lookup: CDR1 SGDLS, CDR2 YYNGEE. CDR3 DNA: TGTGCCAGCAGCGTAGCGAGGGTGAACACCGGGGAGCTGTTTTTT. It codes for CASSVARVNTGELFF.

V is TRBV5-8 and J is TRBJ1-2, with a tentative D call TRBD1 (5 bases). Trimming pared 4 bases from V and 1 base from J, leaving 11 bases between. Looked up from germline, CDR1 is SGHTS and CDR2 is YDEGEE. This CDR3 has 14 amino acids. The CDR3 region is CASSPGGDNYGYTF. In nucleotides, the CDR3 is TGTGCCAGCAGCCCGGGAGGGGATAACTATGGCTACACCTTC.

V is TRBV30 and J is TRBJ1-6, with TRBD1 matching 8 bases. This CDR3 contains 13 residues. V gave up 5 bases and J gave up 10 bases; unmatched junction bases: 7. Germline loops: CDR1 GTSNPN, CDR2 SVGIG (reference sequence). The CDR3 coding sequence is TGTGCCTGGTCCAGGGGGCTTGACTCACCCCTCCACTTT. It is translated as CAWSRGLDSPLHF.